These 22 T cell receptor beta chains came from one sample sequenced in a study of T cells after yellow fever vaccination. TCRdb re-derived calls from the 5' RACE reads in MiXCR, one entry per CDR3 protein. There are a few hundred thousand distinct CDR3 sequences in the sample; 6.5% to 8.5% occur only once, and around 17% lies in the top ten. The specimen was PBMCs, collected 35 to 50 days after the first yellow fever vaccination. All receptors come from a man between 18 and 35 years old who received the YFV17D yellow fever vaccine.

This clonotype showed up just a few times. The chain combines TRBV20-1 with TRBJ2-4; the D is unclear. V was pared by 6 bases and J by 6 bases, with 18 bases between. Germline lookup yields CDR1 DFQATT and CDR2 SNEGSKA (reference sequence). The CDR3 is 14 residues long. CDR3 nucleotide sequence: TGCAGTGCCCCGACTGCGAGGTTCAGAAACATTCAGTACTTC. Amino acids: CSAPTARFRNIQYF.

Many counts were recorded for this clonotype. The rearrangement links TRBV5-1 to TRBJ1-6; D ambiguous. The CDR3 has 14 amino acids. V was clipped by 0 bases and J by 5 bases, with 6 bases between them. CDR1 and CDR2 from the germline V gene are SGHRS and YFSETQ. The CDR3 here is CASSLGIDNSPLHF. The CDR3, as DNA: TGCGCCAGCAGCTTGGGGATTGATAATTCACCCCTCCACTTT.

This clonotype was counted only a few times. The chain joins TRBV7-9 to TRBJ2-1; 9 bases fit TRBD1. The V segment lost 5 bases and the J segment 5 bases; nucleotides outside the gene matches: 7. CDR1 is SEHNR, CDR2 FQNEAQ, per germline (reference sequence). This CDR3 spans 15 amino acids. The CDR3, as DNA: TGTGCCAGCAGCCTGGGACAGGGAATTAACAATGAGCAGTTCTTC. This sequence encodes CASSLGQGINNEQFF.

This chain links TRBV20-1 with TRBJ2-3, with 7 bases matching TRBD2. The CDR3 extends over 11 amino acids. V trimming: 6 bases; J trimming: 4 bases; junction bases outside the gene matches: 1. The germline CDR1 and CDR2 sequences are DFQATT and SNEGSKA (reference sequence). The CDR3 region is CSAGLADTQYF. The CDR3 nucleotides read TGCAGTGCAGGACTAGCAGATACGCAGTATTTT.

The genes are TRBV11-2 and TRBJ2-7; no clear D. This CDR3 comprises 11 residues. Trimming stripped 4 bases from V and 7 bases from J, with 8 bases between. Germline lookup yields CDR1 SGHAT and CDR2 FQNNGV. CDR3 amino acids: CASSSRWEQYF. CDR3 nucleotide sequence: TGTGCCAGCAGCTCCCGCTGGGAGCAGTACTTC.

This clonotype has a handful of counts. This sequence joins TRBV20-1 and TRBJ1-3; possibly TRBD1 for D (5 bases). This CDR3 contains 13 residues. The germline V gene encodes CDR1 DFQATT and CDR2 SNEGSKA (reference sequence). Trimming cost V 5 bases and J 3 bases, with 11 bases left between them. Here the CDR3 reads CSAPAGGGNTIYF. Written as DNA, the CDR3 is TGCAGTGCTCCCGCCGGGGGTGGAAACACCATATATTTT.

This clonotype occurred a few times. V usage is TRBV12-3 or TRBV12-4 and J usage is TRBJ1-2; TRBD1 matches 7 bases. V was pared by 4 bases and J by 7 bases, with 12 bases of the junction left unmatched. CDR3 length equals 15 residues. The CDR3 nucleotides read TGTGCCAGCAGTTCTCACGACCTCACAGGGGTTGGCTACACCTTC. Translating gives CASSSHDLTGVGYTF.

This clonotype was counted ten times or more. The CDR3 protein is CASSYSRGYEQYV. Written as DNA, the CDR3 is TGTGCCAGCAGTTACTCGCGGGGGTACGAGCAGTACGTC. The gene calls are TRBV6-5 and TRBJ2-7, with 7 bases aligning to TRBD2. CDR1 and CDR2 from the germline V gene are MNHEY and SVGAGI. After removal of 0 bases from V and 4 bases from J, the junction contained 0 bases not matched to a gene. The CDR3 sequence is 13 residues long.

There are many counts of this clonotype. The chain combines TRBV6-2 or TRBV6-3 with TRBJ2-7, with 8 bases fitting TRBD1. Looked up from germline, CDR1 is MNHEY and CDR2 is SVGEGT. CDR3 length: 16 residues. J lost 3 bases, V lost 7 bases, and 14 bases had no gene match. CDR3 sequence reads: CASKSLKTGDVYEQYF. The CDR3 DNA follows: TGTGCCAGCAAATCCCTCAAGACAGGGGATGTCTACGAGCAGTACTTC.

The genes are TRBV7-8 and TRBJ2-2, with D unresolved. V was clipped by 6 bases and J by 7 bases, with 9 bases between them. The CDR3 runs 12 residues. CDR1 is SGHVS and CDR2 is FQNEAQ in the germline V gene. The CDR3 here is CASREKGGELFF. CDR3 nucleotides: TGTGCCAGCAGAGAGAAAGGCGGGGAGCTGTTTTTT.

The chain uses TRBV6-5 and TRBJ2-3; D might be TRBD2 (5 bases). Germline V gives CDR1 MNHEY, CDR2 SVGAGI. V was pared by 2 bases and J by 0 bases, with 9 bases between. The CDR3 contains 15 residues. CDR3 bases: TGTGCCAGCAGTTACAGGTCGGGGAGCACAGATACGCAGTATTTT. Translated, it gives CASSYRSGSTDTQYF.

V usage is TRBV5-1 and J usage is TRBJ2-1; D is possibly TRBD1 (6 bases). Germline V gene data show CDR1 as SGHRS and CDR2 as YFSETQ. V lost 0 bases and J lost 4, with 11 bases in between. The CDR3 consists of 15 residues. The CDR3 coding sequence is TGCGCCAGCAGCTTGGCCGGACAGACATACAATGAGCAGTTCTTC. Encoded protein: CASSLAGQTYNEQFF.

This clonotype was observed many times. This chain links TRBV7-2 with TRBJ1-6; D is unclear. This CDR3 has 15 amino acids. CDR1 and CDR2 from the germline V gene are SGHTA and FQGNSA. V lost 3 bases, J lost 9 bases, and 15 bases lay in between. In DNA form, the CDR3 reads TGTGCCAGCAGCTTGGGGTCAGTAGTAGTTTCACCCCTCCACTTT. Its translation is CASSLGSVVVSPLHF.

This clonotype showed up just a few times. The chain couples TRBV5-5 to TRBJ2-1, with D hard to call. Germline V lookup: CDR1 SGHKS, CDR2 YYEKEE (reference sequence). The CDR3 is 15 residues long. Trimming removed 5 bases at V and 0 bases at J, with 12 bases between. The DNA of the CDR3 is TGTGCCAGCAGGTCGGACCGCAGCTCCTACAATGAGCAGTTCTTC. It codes for CASRSDRSSYNEQFF.

The rearrangement joins TRBV2 to TRBJ2-3; 12 bases are a match to TRBD2. Looked up from germline, CDR1 is SNHLY and CDR2 is FYNNEI. The CDR3 has 18 residues. With 5 bases clipped from V and 3 bases from J, the junction kept 12 bases outside the gene matches. For the CDR3, the DNA is TGTGCCAGCAGTTTGACTAGCGGGGGCCCGGAGGTGACAGATACGCAGTATTTT. It is translated as CASSLTSGGPEVTDTQYF.

This clonotype has only a few counts. This chain links TRBV10-3 with TRBJ2-1; 8 nucleotides match TRBD1. This CDR3 is 16 amino acids long. The V segment lost 7 bases and the J segment 1 base; nucleotides outside the gene matches: 9. Germline values: CDR1 ENHRY, CDR2 SYGVKD. CDR3 DNA: TGTGCCATCAACTTACCCGGGACAGGTTCCTACAATGAGCAGTTCTTC. Protein product: CAINLPGTGSYNEQFF.

This clonotype was detected a few times. V usage is TRBV4-1 and J usage is TRBJ1-1, with D unresolved. Germline V gene lookup returns CDR1 MGHRA and CDR2 YSYEKL. The germline V and J ends were trimmed by 1 base and 1 base, with 7 bases remaining between them. The CDR3 is 14 residues long. The CDR3 DNA follows: TGCGCCAGCAGCCAAGGTTACGGGAACACTGAAGCTTTCTTT. Protein sequence: CASSQGYGNTEAFF.

The chain has TRBV7-9 and TRBJ2-5; D possibly corresponds to TRBD2 (5 bases). Germline V lookup: CDR1 SEHNR, CDR2 FQNEAQ (reference sequence). V was cut by 4 bases and J by 3 bases, with 12 bases left in between. The CDR3 contains 14 residues. The CDR3 reads CASSSGEWEETQYF. The CDR3 nucleotides read TGTGCCAGCAGCTCCGGGGAATGGGAAGAGACCCAGTACTTC.

This clonotype was seen at least ten times. The rearrangement links TRBV2 to TRBJ2-1; 9 bases align to TRBD2. The CDR3 consists of 15 residues. Germline-derived CDR1 and CDR2 are SNHLY and FYNNEI. V was clipped by 5 bases and J by 0 bases; unmatched bases: 2. CDR3 protein: CASSRAGGSYNEQFF. CDR3 DNA: TGTGCCAGCAGTCGAGCGGGGGGCTCCTACAATGAGCAGTTCTTC. The full variable domain, with the rest looked up from reference TRBV2 and TRBJ2-1, is EPEVTQTPSHQVTQMGQEVILRCVPISNHLYFYWYRQILGQKVEFLVSFYNNEISEKSEIFDDQFSVERPDGSNFTLKIRSTKLEDSAMYFCASSRAGGSYNEQFFGPGTRLTVL.

This clonotype was seen a handful of times. The chain employs TRBV15 and TRBJ2-2; 7 positions agree with TRBD2. The CDR3 extends over 12 amino acids. V lost 4 bases, J lost 10 bases, and 3 bases stayed unmatched. Germline loops: CDR1 LNHNV, CDR2 YYDKDF (reference sequence). This chain's CDR3 is CATSITSVELFF. CDR3 nucleotides: TGTGCCACCAGCATTACTAGCGTGGAGCTGTTTTTT.

This clonotype was recorded a few times. The chain links TRBV7-2 to TRBJ1-5; D gene unclear. V was shortened by 5 bases and J by 7 bases, with 12 bases between the two germline ends. Germline CDR1 is SGHTA and CDR2 is FQGNSA. The CDR3 extends over 13 amino acids. CDR3 nucleotides: TGTGCCAGCAGCCCCACCATCGGACAGCCCCAGCATTTT. Its protein product is CASSPTIGQPQHF.

This clonotype was picked up many times. The V and J genes are TRBV5-1 and TRBJ1-1; 7 nucleotides align to TRBD1. The CDR3 totals 15 residues. V lost 4 bases, J lost 3 bases, and 9 bases stayed unmatched. Looked up from germline, CDR1 is SGHRS and CDR2 is YFSETQ. The CDR3 DNA is TGCGCCAGCAGCGTGACAGGGTTCGGGGACACTGAAGCTTTCTTT. Translated: CASSVTGFGDTEAFF.